Following are 11 T cell receptor beta chains from one sample sequenced in a study of cytomegalovirus exposure and HLA in healthy donors. Primers included in the PCR were 60 Vbeta and 13 Jbeta primers. TCRdb's table, derived via immunoSEQ multiplex PCR, lists solely in-frame clones and lacks some. The sample carries 150,000 to 200,000 clones, around 80% recorded once. Sequenced input: PBMCs. The source of these receptors is a woman between 35 and 50 years old in good health and CMV-seronegative.

This sequence joins TRBV2 and TRBJ1-5; 8 nucleotides align to TRBD1. The germline CDR1 and CDR2 sequences are SNHLY and FYNNEI. The CDR3 extends over 15 amino acids. J lost 6 bases, V lost 5 bases, and 9 bases had no gene match. The DNA for the CDR3 is TGTGCCAGCAGTCGAACGGACAGGGAACTTCAGCCCCAGCATTTT. The encoded protein is CASSRTDRELQPQHF.

In nucleotides, the CDR3 is TGCGCCAGCAGCCAGGAACGGGGGGGAGGGCCCTCAGATACGCAGTATTTT. Translated: CASSQERGGGPSDTQYF. The V call is TRBV4-3, the J call TRBJ2-3; 8 bases line up with TRBD2. The CDR3 is made up of 17 amino acids. The germline V gene encodes CDR1 LGHNA and CDR2 YSLEER. V dropped 3 bases and J dropped 4; count of bases not matched to a gene: 12.

This clone was recorded once. The chain employs TRBV4-1 and TRBJ1-1; possibly TRBD1 for D (5 bases). This CDR3 contains 14 residues. Between the trimmed V and J ends, which lost 0 bases and 7 bases, there was a span of 12 bases. In germline, CDR1 is MGHRA, CDR2 YSYEKL. CDR3 sequence: CASSQDRGQIEAFF. The CDR3 DNA reads as TGCGCCAGCAGCCAAGATAGGGGTCAAATTGAAGCTTTCTTT.

The J gene is TRBJ2-1, the V gene TRBV7-2; 14 nucleotides match TRBD2. The CDR3 is made up of 17 amino acids. The V and J ends lost 3 bases and 8 bases, in that order; junction bases with no gene match: 9. The germline gives CDR1 SGHTA, CDR2 FQGNSA. For the CDR3, the DNA is TGTGCCAGCAGCTTGACTAGCGGGAGGGCCTTTTTCTATGAGCAGTTCTTC. Its translation is CASSLTSGRAFFYEQFF.

As regards this clone: At one boundary the junction diverges from the germline segment, which might be a read error. The rearrangement uses TRBV7-2 and TRBJ2-6; D might be TRBD1 (6 bases). The CDR3 consists of 14 residues. Looked up from germline, CDR1 is SGHTA and CDR2 is FQGNSA. The DNA of the CDR3 is TGTGCCAGCAGCTACAGGGCTGGGGCCAACGGCCTGACTTTC. Its translation is CASSYRAGANGLTF.

V is TRBV4-1 and J is TRBJ2-1, with a weak D call TRBD1 (5 bases). The CDR3 has 15 amino acids. The V and J ends lost 1 base and 5 bases respectively, with 12 bases between them. The germline CDR1 and CDR2 sequences are MGHRA and YSYEKL. The CDR3 region is CASSQGDRGNNEQFF. CDR3 nucleotide sequence: TGCGCCAGCAGCCAAGGAGACAGAGGAAACAATGAGCAGTTCTTC.

V and J are TRBV5-8 and TRBJ2-7, with D perhaps TRBD2 (5 bases). The CDR3 loop spans 13 amino acids. V lost 3 bases, J lost 4 bases, and 11 bases lay in between. Germline V CDR1 and CDR2: SGHTS, YDEGEE. In nucleotides, the CDR3 is TGTGCCAGCAGCTCGAGGGCAGATTACGAGCAGTACTTC. The encoded protein is CASSSRADYEQYF.

Concerning this clone: One end of the junction is discordant with germline, which a read error may explain. The V and J genes are TRBV4-2 and TRBJ1-5, with 7 nucleotides matching TRBD1. The CDR3 is 16 amino acids. From germline, CDR1 is LGHNA and CDR2 YNFKEQ. This CDR3 is CASGQEATGSGQPQHF. CDR3 sequence (DNA): TGTGCCAGCGGCCAAGAAGCGACAGGGTCAGGACAGCCCCAGCATTTT.

This rearrangement joins TRBV19 to TRBJ2-5, with 10 bases aligning to TRBD2. Losses at the gene ends were 3 bases for V and 4 bases for J; bases not matched to a gene: 5. Germline V gene sequence: CDR1 LNHDA, CDR2 SQIVND (reference sequence). The CDR3 runs 15 residues. The CDR3 DNA follows: TGTGCCAGTAGTATGAGCGGGAGGGAGGGAGAGACCCAGTACTTC. Encoded protein: CASSMSGREGETQYF.

The J gene is TRBJ2-7, the V gene TRBV7-6, with D hard to call. With 1 base removed from V and 3 bases from J, the gap between germline ends came to 7 bases. Per germline, CDR1 SGHVS and CDR2 FNYEAQ. The length of the CDR3 is 13 residues. The CDR3 bases are TGTGCCAGCAGCTTAGGTGCCGGCTACGAGCAGTACTTC. Amino acid sequence: CASSLGAGYEQYF.

This clone was seen only a few times. J is TRBJ1-1 and V is TRBV27; TRBD1 might be the D (5 bases). The CDR3 runs 15 residues. The germline V gene has CDR1 MNHEY and CDR2 SMNVEV (reference sequence). V shed 1 base and J shed 3 bases, with 12 bases lying between them. CDR3 in DNA: TGTGCCAGCAGTTTATTCGGCAGGGTTGACACTGAAGCTTTCTTT. Its protein product is CASSLFGRVDTEAFF.